The clone carrying this T cell receptor beta chain was picked up many times. This entry is derived from a study of molecular identifiers for immune sequencing clone quantification. Making the bulk TCR libraries relied on previously described methods and listed TCR primers. TCRdb called the PCR reads again in MiXCR, with one record for every CDR3 protein. In the table there are 40,000 to 45,000 distinct CDR3 sequences, 15% to 20% of which are singletons. The CDR3 sequence is 16 residues long. The germline V gene has CDR1 SGHVS and CDR2 FNYEAQ. V was cut by 4 bases and J by 1 base, with 11 bases left in between. For naive CD8 T cells, sorting used the CD8+CD4-CCR7+CD45RA+ phenotype.

The receptor's source is a human donor in good health. Some libraries in this study had Jurkat cell RNA spiked in. The rearrangement links TRBV7-6 to TRBJ2-6; D gene uncertain. Sequencing was carried out using naive CD8+ T cells from blood, with Jurkat cell RNA spiked in. Subset: FACS-sorted CD8+CD4-CCR7+CD45RA+ naive T cells. The chain's CDR3 is CASSSERVSGANVLTF. The CDR3, as DNA: TGTGCCAGCAGCTCCGAACGAGTATCTGGGGCCAACGTCCTGACTTTC.